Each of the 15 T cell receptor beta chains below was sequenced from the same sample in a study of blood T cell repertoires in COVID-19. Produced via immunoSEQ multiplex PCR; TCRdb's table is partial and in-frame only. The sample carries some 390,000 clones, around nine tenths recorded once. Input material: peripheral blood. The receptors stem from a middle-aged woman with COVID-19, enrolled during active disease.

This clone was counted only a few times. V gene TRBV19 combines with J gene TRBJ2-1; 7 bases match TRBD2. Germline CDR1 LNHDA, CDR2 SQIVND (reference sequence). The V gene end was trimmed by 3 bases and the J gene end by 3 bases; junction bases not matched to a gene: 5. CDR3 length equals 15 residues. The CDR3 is CASSIGGSLYNEQFF. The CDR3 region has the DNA TGTGCCAGTAGTATCGGCGGGAGTCTCTACAATGAGCAGTTCTTC.

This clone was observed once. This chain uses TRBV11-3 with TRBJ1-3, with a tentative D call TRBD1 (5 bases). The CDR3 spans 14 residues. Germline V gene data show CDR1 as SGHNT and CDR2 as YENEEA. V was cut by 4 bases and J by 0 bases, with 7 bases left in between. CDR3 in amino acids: CASSYGGSGNTIYF. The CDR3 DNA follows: TGTGCCAGCAGCTACGGGGGCTCTGGAAACACCATATATTTT.

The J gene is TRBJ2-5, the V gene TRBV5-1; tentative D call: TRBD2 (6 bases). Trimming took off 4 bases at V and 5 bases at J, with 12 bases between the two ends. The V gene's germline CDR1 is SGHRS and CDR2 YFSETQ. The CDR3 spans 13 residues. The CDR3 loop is CASSPGGSETQYF. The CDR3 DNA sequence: TGCGCCAGCAGCCCCGGGGGTAGTGAGACCCAGTACTTC.

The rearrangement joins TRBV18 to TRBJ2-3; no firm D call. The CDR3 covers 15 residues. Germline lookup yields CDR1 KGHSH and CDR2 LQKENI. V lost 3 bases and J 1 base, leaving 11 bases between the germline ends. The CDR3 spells CASSPQVAGTDTQYF. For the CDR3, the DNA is TGTGCCAGCTCACCTCAGGTGGCCGGCACAGATACGCAGTATTTT. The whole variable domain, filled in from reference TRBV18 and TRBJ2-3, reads NAGVMQNPRHLVRRRGQEARLRCSPMKGHSHVYWYRQLPEEGLKFMVYLQKENIIDESGMPKERFSAEFPKEGPSILRIQQVVRGDSAAYFCASSPQVAGTDTQYFGPGTRLTVL.

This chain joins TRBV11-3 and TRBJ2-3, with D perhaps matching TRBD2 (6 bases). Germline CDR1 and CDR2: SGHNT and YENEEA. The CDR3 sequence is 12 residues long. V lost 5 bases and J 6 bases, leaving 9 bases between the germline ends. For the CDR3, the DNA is TGTGCCAGCAGCGTCCGGGGGGATACGCAGTATTTT. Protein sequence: CASSVRGDTQYF.

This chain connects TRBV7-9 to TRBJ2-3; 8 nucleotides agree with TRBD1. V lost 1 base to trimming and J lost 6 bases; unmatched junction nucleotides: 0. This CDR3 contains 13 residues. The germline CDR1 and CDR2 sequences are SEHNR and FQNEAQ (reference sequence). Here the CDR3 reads CASSLDRGDTQYF. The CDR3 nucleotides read TGTGCCAGCAGCTTAGACAGGGGGGATACGCAGTATTTT.

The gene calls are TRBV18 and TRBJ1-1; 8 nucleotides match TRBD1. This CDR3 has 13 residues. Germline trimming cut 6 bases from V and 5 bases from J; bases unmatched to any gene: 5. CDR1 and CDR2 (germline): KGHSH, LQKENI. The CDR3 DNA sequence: TGTGCCAGCTCTGACAGGGGTTGGACTGAAGCTTTCTTT. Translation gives CASSDRGWTEAFF. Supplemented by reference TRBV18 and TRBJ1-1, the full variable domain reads NAGVMQNPRHLVRRRGQEARLRCSPMKGHSHVYWYRQLPEEGLKFMVYLQKENIIDESGMPKERFSAEFPKEGPSILRIQQVVRGDSAAYFCASSDRGWTEAFFGQGTRLTVV.

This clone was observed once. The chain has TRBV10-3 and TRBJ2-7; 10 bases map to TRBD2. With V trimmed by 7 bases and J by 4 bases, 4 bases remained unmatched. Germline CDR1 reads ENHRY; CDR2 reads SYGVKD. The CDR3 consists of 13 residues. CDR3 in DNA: TGTGCCATCATGGCTAGCGGGAGTTACGAGCAGTACTTC. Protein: CAIMASGSYEQYF.

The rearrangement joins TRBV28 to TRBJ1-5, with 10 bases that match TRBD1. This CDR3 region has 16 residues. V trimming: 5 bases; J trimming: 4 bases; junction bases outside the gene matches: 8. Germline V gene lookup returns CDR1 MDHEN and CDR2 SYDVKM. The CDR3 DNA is TGTGCCAGCAGTCGTCCGGGACAGGGGCCTAATCAGCCCCAGCATTTT. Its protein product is CASSRPGQGPNQPQHF. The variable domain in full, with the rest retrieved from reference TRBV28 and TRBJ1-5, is DVKVTQSSRYLVKRTGEKVFLECVQDMDHENMFWYRQDPGLGLRLIYFSYDVKMKEKGDIPEGYSVSREKKERFSLILESASTNQTSMYLCASSRPGQGPNQPQHFGDGTRLSIL.

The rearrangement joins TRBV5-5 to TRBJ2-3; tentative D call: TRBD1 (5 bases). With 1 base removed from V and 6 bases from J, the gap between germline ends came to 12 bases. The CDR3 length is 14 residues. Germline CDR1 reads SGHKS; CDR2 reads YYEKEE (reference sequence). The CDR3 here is CASSLWGGVDTQYF. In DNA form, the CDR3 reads TGTGCCAGCAGCTTGTGGGGCGGCGTGGATACGCAGTATTTT.

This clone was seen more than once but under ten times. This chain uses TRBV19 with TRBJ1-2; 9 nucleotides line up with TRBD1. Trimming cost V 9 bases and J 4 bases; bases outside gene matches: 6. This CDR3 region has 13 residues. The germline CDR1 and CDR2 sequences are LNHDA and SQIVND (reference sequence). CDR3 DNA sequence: TGTGCCAGCCAGGACAGGGGCGCCTATGGCTACACCTTC. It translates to CASQDRGAYGYTF.

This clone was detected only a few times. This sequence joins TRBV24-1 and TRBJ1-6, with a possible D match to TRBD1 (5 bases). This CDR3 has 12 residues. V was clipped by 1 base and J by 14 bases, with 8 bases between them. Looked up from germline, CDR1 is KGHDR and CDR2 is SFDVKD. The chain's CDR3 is CATSDLGVTLHF. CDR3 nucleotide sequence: TGTGCCACCAGTGATTTAGGGGTAACCCTCCACTTT.

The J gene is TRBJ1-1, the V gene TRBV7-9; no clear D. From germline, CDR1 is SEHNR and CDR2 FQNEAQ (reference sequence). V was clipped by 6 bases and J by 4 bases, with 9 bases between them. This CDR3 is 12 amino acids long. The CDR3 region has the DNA TGTGCCAGCAGTCCTGAGGGCACTGAAGCTTTCTTT. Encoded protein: CASSPEGTEAFF.

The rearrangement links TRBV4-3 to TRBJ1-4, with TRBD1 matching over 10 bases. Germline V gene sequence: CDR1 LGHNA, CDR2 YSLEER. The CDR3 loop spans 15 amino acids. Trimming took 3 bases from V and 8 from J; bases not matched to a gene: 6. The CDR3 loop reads CASSHTDRGNEKLFF. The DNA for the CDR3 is TGCGCCAGCAGCCATACGGACAGGGGGAACGAAAAACTGTTTTTT.

The CDR3 region is CASSYGIQTANTEAFF. CDR3 coding DNA: TGTGCCAGCAGCTACGGAATTCAGACAGCGAACACTGAAGCTTTCTTT. The V call is TRBV7-3, the J call TRBJ1-1, with D perhaps matching TRBD1 (5 bases). CDR3 length: 16 amino acids. The germline V and J ends were trimmed by 4 bases and 1 base, with 16 bases remaining between them. Germline loops: CDR1 SGHTA, CDR2 FQGTGA. The complete variable domain, with remaining parts taken from reference TRBV7-3 and TRBJ1-1, reads GAGVSQTPSNKVTEKGKYVELRCDPISGHTALYWYRQSLGQGPEFLIYFQGTGAADDSGLPNDRFFAVRPEGSVSTLKIQRTERGDSAVYLCASSYGIQTANTEAFFGQGTRLTVV.